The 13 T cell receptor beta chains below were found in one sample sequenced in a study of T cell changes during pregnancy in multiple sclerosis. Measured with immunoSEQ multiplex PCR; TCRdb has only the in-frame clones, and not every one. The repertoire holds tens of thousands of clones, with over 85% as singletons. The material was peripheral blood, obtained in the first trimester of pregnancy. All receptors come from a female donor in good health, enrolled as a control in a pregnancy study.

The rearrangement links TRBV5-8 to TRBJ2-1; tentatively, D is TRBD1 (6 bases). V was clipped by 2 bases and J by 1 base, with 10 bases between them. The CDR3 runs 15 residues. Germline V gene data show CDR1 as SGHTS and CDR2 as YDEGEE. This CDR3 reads CASSLGGRSYNEQFF. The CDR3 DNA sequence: TGTGCCAGCAGCTTAGGGGGAAGGTCCTACAATGAGCAGTTCTTC.

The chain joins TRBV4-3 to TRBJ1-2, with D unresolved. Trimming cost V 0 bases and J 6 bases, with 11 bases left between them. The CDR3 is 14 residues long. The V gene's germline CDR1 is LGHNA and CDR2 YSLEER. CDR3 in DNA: TGCGCCAGCAGCCAAGAGACGACAATCGATGGCTACACCTTC. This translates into CASSQETTIDGYTF.

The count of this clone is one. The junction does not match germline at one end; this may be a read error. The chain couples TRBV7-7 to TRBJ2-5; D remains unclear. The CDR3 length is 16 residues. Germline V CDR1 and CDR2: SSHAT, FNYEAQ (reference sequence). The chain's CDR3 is CASSLGDSGYLETQYF. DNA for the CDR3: TGTGCTAGCAGCTTAGGAGATTCAGGATATTTAGAGACCCAGTACTTC.

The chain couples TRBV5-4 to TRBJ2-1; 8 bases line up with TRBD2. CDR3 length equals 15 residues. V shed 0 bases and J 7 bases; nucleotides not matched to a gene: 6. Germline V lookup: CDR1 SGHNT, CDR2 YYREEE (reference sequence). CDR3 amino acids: CASSLGSGDLNEQFF. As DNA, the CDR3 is TGTGCCAGCAGCTTGGGTAGCGGGGACTTGAATGAGCAGTTCTTC.

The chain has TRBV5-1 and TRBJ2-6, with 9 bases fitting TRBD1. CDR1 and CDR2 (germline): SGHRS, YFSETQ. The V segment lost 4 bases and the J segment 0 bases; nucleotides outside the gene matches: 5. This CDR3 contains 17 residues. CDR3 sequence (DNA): TGCGCCAGCAGCGGGGGGACAGGGTACTCTGGGGCCAACGTCCTGACTTTC. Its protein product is CASSGGTGYSGANVLTF. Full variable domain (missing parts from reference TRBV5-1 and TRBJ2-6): KAGVTQTPRYLIKTRGQQVTLSCSPISGHRSVSWYQQTPGQGLQFLFEYFSETQRNKGNFPGRFSGRQFSNSRSEMNVSTLELGDSALYLCASSGGTGYSGANVLTFGAGSRLTVL.

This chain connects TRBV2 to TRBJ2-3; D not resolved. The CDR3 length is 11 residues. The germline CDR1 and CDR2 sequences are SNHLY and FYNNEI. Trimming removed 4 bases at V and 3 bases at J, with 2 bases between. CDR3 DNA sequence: TGTGCCAGCAGTGTAACAGATACGCAGTATTTT. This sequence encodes CASSVTDTQYF.

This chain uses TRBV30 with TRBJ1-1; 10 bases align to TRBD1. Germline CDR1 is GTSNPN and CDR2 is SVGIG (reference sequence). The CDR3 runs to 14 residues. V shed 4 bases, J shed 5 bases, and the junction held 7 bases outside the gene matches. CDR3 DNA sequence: TGTGCCTGGACCCCCGGGACAGGGGAAACTGAAGCTTTCTTT. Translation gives CAWTPGTGETEAFF.

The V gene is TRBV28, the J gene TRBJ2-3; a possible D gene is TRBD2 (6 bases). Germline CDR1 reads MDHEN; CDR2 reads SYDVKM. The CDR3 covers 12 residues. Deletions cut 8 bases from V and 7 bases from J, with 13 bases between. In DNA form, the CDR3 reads TGTGCCAGCGAGGTTGGGGGGAATACGCAGTATTTT. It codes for CASEVGGNTQYF.

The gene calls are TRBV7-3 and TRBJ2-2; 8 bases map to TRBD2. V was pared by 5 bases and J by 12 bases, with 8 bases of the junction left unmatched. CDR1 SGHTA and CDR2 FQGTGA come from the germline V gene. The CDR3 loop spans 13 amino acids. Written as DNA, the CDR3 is TGTGCCAGCAGCGTAGGGGGACTAGAAAAGCTGTTTTTT. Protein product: CASSVGGLEKLFF.

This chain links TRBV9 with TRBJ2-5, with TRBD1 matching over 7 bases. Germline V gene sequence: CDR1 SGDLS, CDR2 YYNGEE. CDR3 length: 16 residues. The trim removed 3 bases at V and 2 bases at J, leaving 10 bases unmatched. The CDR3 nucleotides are TGTGCCAGCAGCGCGAGAGATGAGGGACAGCAAGAGACCCAGTACTTC. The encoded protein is CASSARDEGQQETQYF.

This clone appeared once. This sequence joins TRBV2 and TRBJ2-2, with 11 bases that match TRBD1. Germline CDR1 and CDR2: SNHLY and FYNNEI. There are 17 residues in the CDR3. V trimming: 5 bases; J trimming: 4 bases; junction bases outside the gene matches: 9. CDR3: CASSTSGQGGGTGELFF. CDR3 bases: TGTGCCAGCAGTACATCGGGACAGGGGGGCGGCACCGGGGAGCTGTTTTTT. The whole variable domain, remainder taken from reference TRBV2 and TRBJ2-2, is EPEVTQTPSHQVTQMGQEVILRCVPISNHLYFYWYRQILGQKVEFLVSFYNNEISEKSEIFDDQFSVERPDGSNFTLKIRSTKLEDSAMYFCASSTSGQGGGTGELFFGEGSRLTVL.

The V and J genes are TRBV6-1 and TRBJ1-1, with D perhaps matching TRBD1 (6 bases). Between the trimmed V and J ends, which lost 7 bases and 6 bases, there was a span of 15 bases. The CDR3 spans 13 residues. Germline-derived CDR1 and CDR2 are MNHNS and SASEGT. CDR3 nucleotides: TGTGCCAGCACCGGCCCAGGGGTTTCTGAAGCTTTCTTT. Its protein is CASTGPGVSEAFF.

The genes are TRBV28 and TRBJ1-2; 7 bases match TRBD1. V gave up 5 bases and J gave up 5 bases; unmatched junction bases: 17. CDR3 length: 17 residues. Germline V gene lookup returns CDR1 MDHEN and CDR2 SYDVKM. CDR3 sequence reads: CASSPPTGDPVLYGYTF. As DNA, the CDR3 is TGTGCCAGCAGTCCCCCAACAGGGGACCCAGTCCTATATGGCTACACCTTC.